This TCR beta chain was sequenced in a study of T-cell reconstitution after alpha-beta-depleted transplantation in children. This clonotype has ten or more counts. A TCRbeta library incorporating unique molecular identifiers was prepared. MiXCR, run by TCRdb on the PCR reads, gives a single entry per CDR3 protein. Among 490,000 or so distinct CDR3 sequences, under 15% were seen once, and the ten largest hold 5% to 6%. The CDR3 is 19 amino acids. Germline V gives CDR1 MRHNA, CDR2 SNTAGT. The junction had 19 bases not matched to a gene; V was cut back by 5 bases and J by 5 bases. The material was PBMCs from the stem cell graft donor, obtained from the stem cell graft. The chain is built from TRBV6-4 and TRBJ2-3; the match to TRBD2 covers 10 bases. The clonotype comes from a human donor who donated a stem cell graft to a child with combined immunodeficiency. The chain's CDR3 is CASSTHGLAGAPEQDTQYF. CDR3 DNA sequence: TGTGCCAGCAGTACTCACGGGCTAGCGGGGGCCCCAGAGCAAGATACGCAGTATTTT.